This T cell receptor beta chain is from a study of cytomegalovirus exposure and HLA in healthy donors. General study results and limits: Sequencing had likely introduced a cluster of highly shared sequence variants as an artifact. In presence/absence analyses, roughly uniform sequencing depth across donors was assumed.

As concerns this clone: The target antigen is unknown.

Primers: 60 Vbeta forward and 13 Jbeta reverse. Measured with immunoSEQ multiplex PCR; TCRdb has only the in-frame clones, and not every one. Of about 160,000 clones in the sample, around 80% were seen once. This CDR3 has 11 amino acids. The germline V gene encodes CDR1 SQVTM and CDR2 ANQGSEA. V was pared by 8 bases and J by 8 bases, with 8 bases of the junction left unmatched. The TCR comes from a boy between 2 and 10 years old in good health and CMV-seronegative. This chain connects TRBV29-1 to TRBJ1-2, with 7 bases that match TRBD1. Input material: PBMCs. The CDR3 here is CSRDREDGYTF. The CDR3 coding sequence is TGCAGCCGCGACAGGGAAGACGGCTACACCTTC.